The text below deals with one TCR beta chain. This sample's time point: baseline, week 1 (first vaccination visit). The treatment: pre-vaccination baseline after standard-of-care therapy. The donors had new WHO grade 3 or 4 astrocytomas; these were IDH1-mutant and ATRX-lost. The entry originates in a study of a mutant IDH1 vaccine in newly diagnosed glioma. Study details: Treated patients, averaging 40.4 years, were approximately 60% male and approximately 38% female. Pretreatment consisted of radiotherapy, temozolomide, or both, with most receiving both.

Produced via immunoSEQ multiplex PCR; TCRdb's table is partial and in-frame only. The sample contains about 51,000 clones, roughly 80% of which appear only once. There are 12 residues in the CDR3. CDR1 is MNHEY, CDR2 SVGAGI, per germline. Trimming stripped 7 bases from V and 5 bases from J, with 11 bases between. The material was PBMCs, obtained from a glioma patient treated with radiotherapy, temozolomide or both. This TCR was recovered from a woman between 40 and 50 years old with glioma. The chain joins TRBV6-5 to TRBJ1-2, with D tentatively TRBD1 (5 bases). DNA for the CDR3: TGTGCCAGCACGAGTGGGGGATATGGCTACACCTTC. Translation gives CASTSGGYGYTF.